This record concerns one T cell receptor beta chain sequence. Its cognate antigen is unknown. This sample stems from a study of T cell responses to AZD1222 COVID-19 vaccine. Study outcomes and limitations: It was only after the peak T cell response that any repertoires were sampled. White British people made up most donors, females outnumbered males, and clonal diversity was possibly underestimated. AZD1222 recipients seropositive at baseline numbered only five to seven.

V gave up 4 bases and J gave up 4 bases, with 10 bases separating them. The CDR3 consists of 13 residues. Assay used: immunoSEQ multiplex PCR; TCRdb lists only in-frame clones, some missing. The sample records about 89,000 clones, around 90% being singletons. V gene TRBV12-3 or TRBV12-4 combines with J gene TRBJ2-5; D not resolved. This clonotype originated in an adult who received the AZD1222 COVID-19 vaccine. The sequencing used peripheral blood, collected 28 days after the second AZD1222 dose. CDR3 amino acids: CASSSRNRETQYF. The CDR3 DNA follows: TGTGCCAGCAGTTCTCGGAACAGAGAGACCCAGTACTTC.